The 3 T cell receptor beta chains below come from one sample, sequenced in a study of blood T cell repertoires in COVID-19. Assay used: immunoSEQ multiplex PCR; TCRdb lists only in-frame clones, some missing. The sample records about 320,000 clones, about 90% being singletons. Specimen: peripheral blood. These receptors were obtained from a woman aged 30 to 39 with COVID-19, enrolled during active disease.

This clone was seen a single time. The V gene is TRBV28, the J gene TRBJ2-7, with D unresolved. CDR3 length equals 12 residues. The ends were cut back, 6 bases at V and 2 bases at J, with 8 bases in the middle. The V gene's germline CDR1 is MDHEN and CDR2 SYDVKM. CDR3 DNA sequence: TGTGCCAGCAGCCCCGGTGCCTACGAGCAGTACTTC. This translates into CASSPGAYEQYF. Based on the CDR3 plus reference TRBV28 and TRBJ2-7, the full variable domain is DVKVTQSSRYLVKRTGEKVFLECVQDMDHENMFWYRQDPGLGLRLIYFSYDVKMKEKGDIPEGYSVSREKKERFSLILESASTNQTSMYLCASSPGAYEQYFGPGTRLTVT.

V gene TRBV21-1 combines with J gene TRBJ1-5. TRBV21-1 is marked as a pseudogene. This CDR3 comprises 15 residues. CDR3 nucleotide sequence: TGTGCCAGCAGCATCGGGGGGGGACAGAGGGTACCCCAGCATTTT. This codes for CASSIGGGQRVPQHF.

CDR3 nucleotides: TGTGCCAGCAGCTTAGAAGGCGGAACCTACAATGAGCAGTTCTTC. This translates into CASSLEGGTYNEQFF. The genes are TRBV7-9 and TRBJ2-1; D uncertain. Germline-derived CDR1 and CDR2 are SEHNR and FQNEAQ (reference sequence). The CDR3 covers 15 residues. The V gene lost 1 base and the J gene lost 2 bases, with 9 bases spanning the gap.